This TCR beta chain originates from a study of T cell responses to AZD1222 COVID-19 vaccine. Pooling covered second doses at about 4 or about 12 weeks. The CDR3 is made up of 17 amino acids. Between the trimmed V and J ends, which lost 7 bases and 4 bases, there was a span of 22 bases. Germline loops: CDR1 MNHEY, CDR2 SMNVEV (reference sequence). Study-wide points: Donors were largely white British and mainly female; clonal diversity was possibly underestimated.

In this sample, this clone turned up once. As yet, its antigen is unknown. Profiled with immunoSEQ multiplex PCR; TCRdb holds only in-frame clones, not every one. The sample holds about 84,000 clones; around nine tenths are singletons and the top ten take around a tenth. The chain couples TRBV27 to TRBJ2-2, with D perhaps TRBD1 (6 bases). The receptor was derived from an adult who received the AZD1222 COVID-19 vaccine. The specimen was peripheral blood, collected 28 days after the second AZD1222 dose. The CDR3 is CASTPPPGKGGTGELFF. Written as DNA, the CDR3 is TGTGCCAGCACCCCTCCCCCGGGGAAAGGGGGCACCGGGGAGCTGTTTTTT.